This entry describes one T cell receptor beta chain. Its specificity is not known. The data derive from a study of shared clonotypes between healthy human individuals. Study-level information: Donors were a couple of women and a few men aged 18 to 49. Regarding the study as a whole: Limited genetic and exposure-history diversity came from having few donors.

Sorted-subset replicate PCR reactions contained 200 ng DNA, corresponding to tens of thousands of T cell genomes. Clones were sequenced by immunoSEQ multiplex PCR, and TCRdb holds only the in-frame ones, with some missing. In the table there are about 380,000 clones, 90% to 98% of which are singletons. Between the trimmed V and J ends, which lost 7 bases and 8 bases, there was a span of 11 bases. The CDR3 spans 10 residues. Germline V CDR1 and CDR2: DFQATT, SNEGSKA (reference sequence). Sequences were obtained from memory CD8+ T cells sorted from blood. Subset given: CD45RO+ cells pooled with CCR7-negative TemRA cells. The chain couples TRBV20-1 to TRBJ1-1, with D tentatively TRBD1 (5 bases). The sequence was collected from a man aged 25-45 years in good health. The CDR3, as DNA: TGCAGTGTCCCCGGGGGAGAAGCTTTCTTT. Amino acids: CSVPGGEAFF.